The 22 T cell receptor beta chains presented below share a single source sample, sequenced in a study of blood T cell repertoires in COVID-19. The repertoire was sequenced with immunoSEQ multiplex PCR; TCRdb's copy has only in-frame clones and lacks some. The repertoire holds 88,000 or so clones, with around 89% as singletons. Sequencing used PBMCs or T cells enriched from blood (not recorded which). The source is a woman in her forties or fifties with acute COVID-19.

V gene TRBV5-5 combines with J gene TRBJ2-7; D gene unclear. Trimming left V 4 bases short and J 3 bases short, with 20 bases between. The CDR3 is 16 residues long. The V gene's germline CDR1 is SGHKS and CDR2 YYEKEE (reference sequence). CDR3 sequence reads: CASSLPRAQDYYEQYF. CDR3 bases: TGTGCCAGCAGCCTTCCCCGTGCTCAGGATTACTACGAGCAGTACTTC.

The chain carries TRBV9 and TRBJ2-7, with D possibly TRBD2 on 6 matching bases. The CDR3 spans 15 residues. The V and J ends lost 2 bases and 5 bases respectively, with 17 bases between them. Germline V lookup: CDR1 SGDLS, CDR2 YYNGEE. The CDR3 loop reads CASSVDSGASHEQYF. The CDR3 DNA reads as TGTGCCAGCAGCGTTGATAGCGGCGCATCCCACGAGCAGTACTTC.

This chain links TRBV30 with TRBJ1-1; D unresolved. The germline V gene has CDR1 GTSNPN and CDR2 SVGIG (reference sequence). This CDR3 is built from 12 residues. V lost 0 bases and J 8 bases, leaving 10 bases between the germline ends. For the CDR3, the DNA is TGTGCCTGGAGTGTATGGAGGGTAGAAGCTTTCTTT. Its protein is CAWSVWRVEAFF.

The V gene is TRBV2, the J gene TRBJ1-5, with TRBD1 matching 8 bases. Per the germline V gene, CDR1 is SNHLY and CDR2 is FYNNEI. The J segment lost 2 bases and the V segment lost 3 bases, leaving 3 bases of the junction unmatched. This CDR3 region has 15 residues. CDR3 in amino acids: CASSEGGQGNQPQHF. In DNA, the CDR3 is TGTGCCAGCAGTGAGGGGGGACAGGGCAATCAGCCCCAGCATTTT.

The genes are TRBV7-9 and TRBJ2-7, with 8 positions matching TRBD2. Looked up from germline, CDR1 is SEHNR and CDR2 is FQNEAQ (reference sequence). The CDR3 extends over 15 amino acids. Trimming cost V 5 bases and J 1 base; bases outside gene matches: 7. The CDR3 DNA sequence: TGTGCCAGCAGCCGGACTAGCAGAGGTTCCTACGAGCAGTACTTC. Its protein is CASSRTSRGSYEQYF.

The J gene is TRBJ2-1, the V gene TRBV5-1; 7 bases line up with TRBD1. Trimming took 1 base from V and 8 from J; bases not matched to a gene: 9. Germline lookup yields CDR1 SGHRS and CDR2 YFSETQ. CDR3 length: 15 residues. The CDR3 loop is CASSLPHGQDDEQFF. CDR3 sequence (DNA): TGCGCCAGCAGCTTGCCTCATGGACAGGACGATGAGCAGTTCTTC.

CDR3 sequence (DNA): TGTGCCAGCTCACGACCCAGTTCGGGACTAGACCCCGAGCAGTACTTC. Translation: CASSRPSSGLDPEQYF. This rearrangement joins TRBV18 to TRBJ2-7; TRBD2 matches 8 bases. The CDR3 length is 16 residues. Losses at the gene ends were 4 bases for V and 6 bases for J; bases not matched to a gene: 14. Looked up from germline, CDR1 is KGHSH and CDR2 is LQKENI.

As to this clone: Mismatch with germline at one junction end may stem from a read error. The CDR3 loop reads CVWTPGDFGGYGYTF. The CDR3 region has the DNA TGTGTCTGGACGCCCGGGGACTTTGGGGGTTATGGCTACACCTTC. The rearrangement uses TRBV30 and TRBJ1-2; a weak D match, TRBD1 (5 bases). The CDR3 runs 15 residues. CDR1 is GTSNPN, CDR2 SVGIG, per germline (reference sequence).

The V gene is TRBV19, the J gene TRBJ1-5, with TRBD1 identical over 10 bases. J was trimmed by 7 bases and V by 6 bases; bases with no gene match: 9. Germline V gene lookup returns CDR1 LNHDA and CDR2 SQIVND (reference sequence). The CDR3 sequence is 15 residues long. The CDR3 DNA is TGTGCCAGTAGAACCGGGACAGGGGCAGGGCAGCCCCAGCATTTT. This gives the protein CASRTGTGAGQPQHF.

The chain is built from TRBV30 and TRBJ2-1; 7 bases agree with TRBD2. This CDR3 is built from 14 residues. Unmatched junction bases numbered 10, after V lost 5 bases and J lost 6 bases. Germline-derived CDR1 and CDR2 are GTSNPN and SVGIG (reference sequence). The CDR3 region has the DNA TGTGCCTGGGGTATGGTAGCGGGTAGCAATGAGCAGTTCTTC. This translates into CAWGMVAGSNEQFF.

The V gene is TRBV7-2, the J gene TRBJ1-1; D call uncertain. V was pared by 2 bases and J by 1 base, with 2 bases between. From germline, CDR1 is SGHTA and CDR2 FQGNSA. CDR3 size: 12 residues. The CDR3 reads CASSLQNTEAFF. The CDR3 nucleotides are TGTGCCAGCAGCTTACAGAACACTGAAGCTTTCTTT.

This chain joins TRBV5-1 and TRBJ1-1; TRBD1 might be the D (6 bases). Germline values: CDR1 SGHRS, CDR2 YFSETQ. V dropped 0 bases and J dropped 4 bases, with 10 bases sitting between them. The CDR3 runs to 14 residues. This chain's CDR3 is CASSLEGVGTEAFF. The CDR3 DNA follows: TGCGCCAGCAGCTTGGAGGGGGTAGGCACTGAAGCTTTCTTT.

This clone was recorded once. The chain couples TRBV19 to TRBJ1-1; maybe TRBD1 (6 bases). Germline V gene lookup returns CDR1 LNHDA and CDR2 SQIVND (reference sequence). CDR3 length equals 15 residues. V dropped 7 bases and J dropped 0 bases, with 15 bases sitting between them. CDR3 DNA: TGTGCCAGTATGGGGACAACAAGTTTGAACACTGAAGCTTTCTTT. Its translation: CASMGTTSLNTEAFF.

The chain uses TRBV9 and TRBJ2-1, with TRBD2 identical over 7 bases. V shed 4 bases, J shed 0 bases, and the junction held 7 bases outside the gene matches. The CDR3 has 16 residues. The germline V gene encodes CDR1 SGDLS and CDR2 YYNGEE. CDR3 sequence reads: CASSSRGGSSYNEQFF. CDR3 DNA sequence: TGTGCCAGCAGCTCCCGGGGCGGGAGCTCCTACAATGAGCAGTTCTTC.

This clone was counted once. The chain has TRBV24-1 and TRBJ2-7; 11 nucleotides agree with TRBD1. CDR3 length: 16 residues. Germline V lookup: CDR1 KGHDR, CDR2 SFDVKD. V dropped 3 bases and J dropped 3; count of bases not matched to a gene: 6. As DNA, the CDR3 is TGTGCCACCAGTGATAGGGGGGACAGGGGGTTCTACGAGCAGTACTTC. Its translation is CATSDRGDRGFYEQYF.

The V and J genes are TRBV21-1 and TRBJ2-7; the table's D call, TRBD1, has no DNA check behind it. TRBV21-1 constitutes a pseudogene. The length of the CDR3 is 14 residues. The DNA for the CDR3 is TGTGCCAGCAGCAAAGGCAGGTCTCTTGGGGAGCAGTACTTC. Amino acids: CASSKGRSLGEQYF.

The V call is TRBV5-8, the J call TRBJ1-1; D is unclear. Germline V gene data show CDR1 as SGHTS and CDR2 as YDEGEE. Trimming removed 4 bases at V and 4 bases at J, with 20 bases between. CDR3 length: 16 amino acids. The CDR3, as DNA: TGTGCCAGCAGCATCCCCCGAGGCCGTGGTAGCACTGAAGCTTTCTTT. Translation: CASSIPRGRGSTEAFF.

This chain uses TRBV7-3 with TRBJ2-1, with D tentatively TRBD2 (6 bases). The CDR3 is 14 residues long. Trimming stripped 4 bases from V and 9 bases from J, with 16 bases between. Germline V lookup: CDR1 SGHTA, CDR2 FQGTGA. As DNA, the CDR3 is TGTGCCAGCAGCTCTACTCTAGCGAGGAGTGAGCAGTTCTTC. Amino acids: CASSSTLARSEQFF. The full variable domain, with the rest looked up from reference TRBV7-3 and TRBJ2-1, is GAGVSQTPSNKVTEKGKYVELRCDPISGHTALYWYRQSLGQGPEFLIYFQGTGAADDSGLPNDRFFAVRPEGSVSTLKIQRTERGDSAVYLCASSSTLARSEQFFGPGTRLTVL.

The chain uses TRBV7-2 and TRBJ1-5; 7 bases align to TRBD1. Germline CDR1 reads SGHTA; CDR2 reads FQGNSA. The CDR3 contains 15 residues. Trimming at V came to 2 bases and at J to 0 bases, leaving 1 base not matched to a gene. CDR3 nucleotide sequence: TGTGCCAGCAGCTTATCAGGGGGTAGCAATCAGCCCCAGCATTTT. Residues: CASSLSGGSNQPQHF.

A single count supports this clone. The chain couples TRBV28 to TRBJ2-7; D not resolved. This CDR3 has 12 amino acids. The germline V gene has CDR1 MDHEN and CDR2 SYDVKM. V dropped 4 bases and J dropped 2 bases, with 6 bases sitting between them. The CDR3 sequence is CASSSPAYEQYF. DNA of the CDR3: TGTGCCAGCAGTTCCCCAGCCTACGAGCAGTACTTC.

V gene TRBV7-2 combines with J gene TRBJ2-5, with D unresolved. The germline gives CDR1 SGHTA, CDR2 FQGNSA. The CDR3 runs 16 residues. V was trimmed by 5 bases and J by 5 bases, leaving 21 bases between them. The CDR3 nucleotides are TGTGCCAGCAGCGCGAGACTCCTCGGTCGACCGGAGACCCAGTACTTC. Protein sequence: CASSARLLGRPETQYF.

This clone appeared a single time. The CDR3 sequence is CSASLPGSYEQYF. In DNA, the CDR3 is TGCAGTGCTAGTCTCCCGGGGTCCTACGAGCAGTACTTC. The chain couples TRBV20-1 to TRBJ2-7, with D perhaps TRBD2 (5 bases). Between the trimmed V and J ends, which lost 3 bases and 1 base, there was a span of 10 bases. From germline, CDR1 is DFQATT and CDR2 SNEGSKA (reference sequence). The CDR3 runs 13 residues.